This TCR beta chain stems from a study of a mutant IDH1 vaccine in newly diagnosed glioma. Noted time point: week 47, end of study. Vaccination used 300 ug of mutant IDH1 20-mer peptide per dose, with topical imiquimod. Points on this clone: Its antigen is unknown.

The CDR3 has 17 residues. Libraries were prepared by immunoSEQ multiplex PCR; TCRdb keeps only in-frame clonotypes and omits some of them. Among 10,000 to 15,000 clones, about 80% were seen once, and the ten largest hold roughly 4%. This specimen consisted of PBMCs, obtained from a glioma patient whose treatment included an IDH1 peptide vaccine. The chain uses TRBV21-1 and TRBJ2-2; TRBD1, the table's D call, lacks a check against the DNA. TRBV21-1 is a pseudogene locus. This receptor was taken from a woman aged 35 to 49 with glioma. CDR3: CASSPNTDTLATGELFF. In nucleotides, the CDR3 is TGTGCCAGCAGCCCGAACACCGACACTCTCGCCACCGGGGAGCTGTTTTTT.